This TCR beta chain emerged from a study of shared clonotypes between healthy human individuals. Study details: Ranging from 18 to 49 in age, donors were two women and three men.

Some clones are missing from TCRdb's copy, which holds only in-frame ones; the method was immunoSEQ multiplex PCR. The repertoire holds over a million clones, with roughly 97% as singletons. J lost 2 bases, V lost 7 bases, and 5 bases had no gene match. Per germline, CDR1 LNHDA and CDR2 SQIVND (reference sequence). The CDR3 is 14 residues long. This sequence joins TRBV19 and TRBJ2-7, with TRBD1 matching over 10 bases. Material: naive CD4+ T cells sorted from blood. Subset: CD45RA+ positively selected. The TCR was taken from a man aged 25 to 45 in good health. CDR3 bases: TGTGCCAGTAAAACCGGGACAGGGGCCTACGAGCAGTACTTC. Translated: CASKTGTGAYEQYF.